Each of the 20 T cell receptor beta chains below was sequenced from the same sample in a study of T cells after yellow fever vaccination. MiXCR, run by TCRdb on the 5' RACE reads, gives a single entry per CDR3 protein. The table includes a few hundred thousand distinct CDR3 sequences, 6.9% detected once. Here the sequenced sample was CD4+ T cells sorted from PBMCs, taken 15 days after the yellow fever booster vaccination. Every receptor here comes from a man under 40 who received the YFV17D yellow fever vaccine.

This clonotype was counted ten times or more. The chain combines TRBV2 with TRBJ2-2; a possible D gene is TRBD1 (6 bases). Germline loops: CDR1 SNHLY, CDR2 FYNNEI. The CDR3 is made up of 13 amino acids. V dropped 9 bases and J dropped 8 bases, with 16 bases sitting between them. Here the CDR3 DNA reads TGTGCCAGGGGGACAAGGGGCGCAGGGGAGCTGTTTTTT. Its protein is CARGTRGAGELFF. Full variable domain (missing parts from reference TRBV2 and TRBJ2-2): EPEVTQTPSHQVTQMGQEVILRCVPISNHLYFYWYRQILGQKVEFLVSFYNNEISEKSEIFDDQFSVERPDGSNFTLKIRSTKLEDSAMYFCARGTRGAGELFFGEGSRLTVL.

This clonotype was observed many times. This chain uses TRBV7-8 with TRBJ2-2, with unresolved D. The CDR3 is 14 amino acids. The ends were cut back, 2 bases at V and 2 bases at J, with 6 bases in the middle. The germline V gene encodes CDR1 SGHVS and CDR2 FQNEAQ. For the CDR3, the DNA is TGTGCCAGCAGCTTACTCGTAAACACCGGGGAGCTGTTTTTT. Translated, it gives CASSLLVNTGELFF.

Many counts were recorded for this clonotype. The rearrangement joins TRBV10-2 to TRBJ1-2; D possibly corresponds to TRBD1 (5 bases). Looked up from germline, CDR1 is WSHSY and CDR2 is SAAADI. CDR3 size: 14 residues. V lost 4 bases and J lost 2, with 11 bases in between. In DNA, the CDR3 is TGCGCCAGCAGTGGGCAGGGACCCAACTATGGCTACACCTTC. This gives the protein CASSGQGPNYGYTF.

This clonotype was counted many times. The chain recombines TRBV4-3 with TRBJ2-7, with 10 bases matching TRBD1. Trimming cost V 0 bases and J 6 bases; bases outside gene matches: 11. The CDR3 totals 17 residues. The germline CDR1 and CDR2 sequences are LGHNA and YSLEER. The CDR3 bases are TGCGCCAGCAGCCAAGAGCCTCTTGACAGGGGGCACGGCGAGCAGTACTTC. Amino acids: CASSQEPLDRGHGEQYF.

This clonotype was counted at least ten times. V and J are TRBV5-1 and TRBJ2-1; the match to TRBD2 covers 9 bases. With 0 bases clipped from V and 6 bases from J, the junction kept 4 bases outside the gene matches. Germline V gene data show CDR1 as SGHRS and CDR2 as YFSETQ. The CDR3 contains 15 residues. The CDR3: CASSLVAGVGNEQFF. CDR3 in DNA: TGCGCCAGCAGCTTGGTAGCGGGAGTTGGCAATGAGCAGTTCTTC.

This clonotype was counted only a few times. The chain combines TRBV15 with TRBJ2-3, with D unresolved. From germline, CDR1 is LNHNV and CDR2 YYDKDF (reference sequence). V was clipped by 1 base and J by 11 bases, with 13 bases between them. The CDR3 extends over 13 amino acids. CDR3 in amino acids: CATSRVDAGWQYF. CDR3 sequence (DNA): TGTGCCACCAGCAGAGTGGACGCTGGCTGGCAGTATTTT.

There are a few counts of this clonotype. DNA of the CDR3: TGTGCCAGCAGCCCCGGACTAGCGATGAACACCGGGGAGCTGTTTTTT. This gives the protein CASSPGLAMNTGELFF. The J gene is TRBJ2-2, the V gene TRBV5-4, with TRBD2 identical over 9 bases. CDR1 is SGHNT, CDR2 YYREEE, per germline (reference sequence). The CDR3 contains 16 residues. The J segment lost 1 base and the V segment lost 4 bases, leaving 5 bases of the junction unmatched.

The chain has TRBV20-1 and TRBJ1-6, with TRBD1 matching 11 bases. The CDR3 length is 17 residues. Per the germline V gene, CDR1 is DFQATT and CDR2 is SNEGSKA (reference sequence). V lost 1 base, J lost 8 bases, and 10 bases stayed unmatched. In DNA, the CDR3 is TGCAGTGCTAGAGGGCCGCAGGGACAGGGGGGTTATTCACCCCTCCACTTT. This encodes CSARGPQGQGGYSPLHF.

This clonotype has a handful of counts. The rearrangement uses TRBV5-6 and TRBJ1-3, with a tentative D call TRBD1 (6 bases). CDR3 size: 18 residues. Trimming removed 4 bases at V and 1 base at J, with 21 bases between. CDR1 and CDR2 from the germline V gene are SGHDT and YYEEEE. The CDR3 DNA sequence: TGTGCCAGCAGCGAGCCCCGGGGGCTTCTTTCTTCTGGAAACACCATATATTTT. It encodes CASSEPRGLLSSGNTIYF.

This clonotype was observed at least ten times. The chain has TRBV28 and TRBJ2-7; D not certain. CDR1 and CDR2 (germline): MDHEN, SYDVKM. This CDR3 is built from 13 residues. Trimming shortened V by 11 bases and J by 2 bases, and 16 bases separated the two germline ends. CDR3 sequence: CAAIRAATYEQYF. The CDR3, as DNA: TGTGCCGCCATCCGGGCAGCCACCTACGAGCAGTACTTC.

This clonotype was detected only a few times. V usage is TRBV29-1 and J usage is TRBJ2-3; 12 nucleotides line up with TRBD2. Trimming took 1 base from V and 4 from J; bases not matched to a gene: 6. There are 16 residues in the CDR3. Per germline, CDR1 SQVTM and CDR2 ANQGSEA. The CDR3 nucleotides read TGCAGCGTTGAAGCTCGACTAGCGGGAGCCTCAGATACGCAGTATTTT. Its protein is CSVEARLAGASDTQYF.

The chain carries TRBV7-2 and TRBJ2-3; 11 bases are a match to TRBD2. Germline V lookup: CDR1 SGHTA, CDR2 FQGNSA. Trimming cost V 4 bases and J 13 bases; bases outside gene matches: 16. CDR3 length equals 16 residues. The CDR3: CASSSRPRLAGLKEYF. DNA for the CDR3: TGTGCCAGCAGCTCCAGACCTAGACTAGCGGGGCTCAAGGAGTATTTT.

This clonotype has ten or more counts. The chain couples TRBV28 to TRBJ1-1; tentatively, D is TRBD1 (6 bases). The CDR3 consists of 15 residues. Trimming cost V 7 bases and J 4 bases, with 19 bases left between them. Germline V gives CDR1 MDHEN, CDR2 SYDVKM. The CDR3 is CASIGSGGEGTEAFF. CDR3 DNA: TGTGCCAGCATAGGTTCGGGGGGCGAGGGCACTGAAGCTTTCTTT.

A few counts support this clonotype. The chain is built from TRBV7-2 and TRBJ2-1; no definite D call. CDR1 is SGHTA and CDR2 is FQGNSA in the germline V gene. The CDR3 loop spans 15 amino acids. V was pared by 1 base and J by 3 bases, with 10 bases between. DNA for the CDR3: TGTGCCAGCAGCTTAGGCCCGTTGTACTACAATGAGCAGTTCTTC. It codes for CASSLGPLYYNEQFF.

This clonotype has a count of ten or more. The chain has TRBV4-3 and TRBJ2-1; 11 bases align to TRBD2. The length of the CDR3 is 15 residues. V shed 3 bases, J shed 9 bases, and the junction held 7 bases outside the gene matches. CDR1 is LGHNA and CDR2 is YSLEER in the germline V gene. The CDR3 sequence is CASSQRLAGLVEQFF. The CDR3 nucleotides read TGCGCCAGCAGCCAGCGACTAGCGGGGTTAGTTGAGCAGTTCTTC.

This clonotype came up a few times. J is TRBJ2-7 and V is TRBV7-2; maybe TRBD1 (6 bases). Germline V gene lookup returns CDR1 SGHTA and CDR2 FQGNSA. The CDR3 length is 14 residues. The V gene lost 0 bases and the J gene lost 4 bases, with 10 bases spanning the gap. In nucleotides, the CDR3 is TGTGCCAGCAGCTTAGCAGGACAGAGATACGAGCAGTACTTC. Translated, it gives CASSLAGQRYEQYF.

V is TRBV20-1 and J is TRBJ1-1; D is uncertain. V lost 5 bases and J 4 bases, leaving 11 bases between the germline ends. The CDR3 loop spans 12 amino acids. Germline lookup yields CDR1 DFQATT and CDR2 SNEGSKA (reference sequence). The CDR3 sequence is CSAPDLGTEAFF. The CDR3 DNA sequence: TGCAGTGCTCCGGACCTGGGCACTGAAGCTTTCTTT.

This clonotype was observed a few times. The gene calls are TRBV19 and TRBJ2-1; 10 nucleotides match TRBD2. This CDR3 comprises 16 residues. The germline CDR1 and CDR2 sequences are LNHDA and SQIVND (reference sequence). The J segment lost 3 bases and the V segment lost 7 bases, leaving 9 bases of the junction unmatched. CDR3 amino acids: CASTRQLAGLYNEQFF. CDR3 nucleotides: TGTGCCAGTACTCGACAACTAGCGGGACTCTACAATGAGCAGTTCTTC.

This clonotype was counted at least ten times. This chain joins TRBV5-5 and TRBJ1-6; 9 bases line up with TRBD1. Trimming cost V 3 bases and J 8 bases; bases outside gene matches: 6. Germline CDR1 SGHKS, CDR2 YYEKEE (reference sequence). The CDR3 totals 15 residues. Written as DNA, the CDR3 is TGTGCCAGCAGCTCTTCCGGGACAGGGTATTCACCCCTCCACTTT. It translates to CASSSSGTGYSPLHF.

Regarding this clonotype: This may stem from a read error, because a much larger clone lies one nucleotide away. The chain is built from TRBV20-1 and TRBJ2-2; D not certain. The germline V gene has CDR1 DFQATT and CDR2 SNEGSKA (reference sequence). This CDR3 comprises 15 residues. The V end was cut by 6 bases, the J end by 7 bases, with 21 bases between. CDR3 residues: CSAARNHSFDGELFF. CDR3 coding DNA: TGCAGTGCAGCGCGGAATCACTCTTTTGACGGGGAGCTGTTTTTT.